Shown below are 24 T cell receptor beta chains from a single sample sequenced in a study of Ad26.COV2.S vaccination and SARS-CoV-2 variants. Sample treatment: approximately 18 received Ad26.COV2.S at low or high dose, single or two shots; 5 received placebo; per-sample allocation not given. At day 63 after the first vaccine or placebo injection, samples were drawn. The data were produced by immunoSEQ multiplex PCR, yet TCRdb's version contains in-frame clones alone and is incomplete. The data show more than 350,000 clones, more than 80% seen once. Source: peripheral blood, taken in a trial of Ad26.COV2.S vaccine versus placebo. The receptors derive from a person aged 18-60 years who received the Ad26.COV2.S COVID-19 vaccine or a placebo.

In nucleotides, the CDR3 is TGTGCCAGCAGCGTGTCGGGAGGTAACAATGAGCAGTTCTTC. It is translated as CASSVSGGNNEQFF. The rearrangement uses TRBV9 and TRBJ2-1; TRBD2 matches at 7 bases. V gave up 2 bases and J gave up 5 bases; unmatched junction bases: 4. Germline V gene lookup returns CDR1 SGDLS and CDR2 YYNGEE. The CDR3 has 14 amino acids. Full variable domain (missing parts from reference TRBV9 and TRBJ2-1): DSGVTQTPKHLITATGQRVTLRCSPRSGDLSVYWYQQSLDQGLQFLIQYYNGEERAKGNILERFSAQQFPDLHSELNLSSLELGDSALYFCASSVSGGNNEQFFGPGTRLTVL.

This clone was picked up a small number of times. The DNA for the CDR3 is TGTGCCAGCAGCTCATATAGCGGGATTATCAAGTCCTACAATGAGCAGTTCTTC. Amino acids: CASSSYSGIIKSYNEQFF. The rearrangement uses TRBV11-2 and TRBJ2-1, with 8 bases lining up with TRBD2. The junction had 12 bases not matched to a gene; V was cut back by 4 bases and J by 1 base. Germline loops: CDR1 SGHAT, CDR2 FQNNGV. This CDR3 has 18 residues.

The rearrangement joins TRBV25-1 to TRBJ2-7; D is perhaps TRBD2 (5 bases). Per the germline V gene, CDR1 is MGHDK and CDR2 is SYGVNS. Trimming stripped 5 bases from V and 2 bases from J, with 10 bases between. The CDR3 runs 13 residues. CDR3 DNA sequence: TGTGCCAGCAGTTCCGGGAACACCTACGAGCAGTACTTC. Amino acids: CASSSGNTYEQYF.

This chain uses TRBV19 with TRBJ2-1; 7 bases are a match to TRBD2. CDR3 length equals 18 residues. V gave up 5 bases and J gave up 7 bases; unmatched junction bases: 20. The germline gives CDR1 LNHDA, CDR2 SQIVND (reference sequence). CDR3 nucleotide sequence: TGTGCCAGTAGTCCCCGGGGGGAGGGCCTTTTGATGTGGAATGAGCAGTTCTTC. Its protein product is CASSPRGEGLLMWNEQFF.

The gene calls are TRBV29-1 and TRBJ2-7, with TRBD2 identical over 10 bases. The CDR3 runs 15 residues. Per the germline V gene, CDR1 is SQVTM and CDR2 is ANQGSEA. V lost 4 bases, J lost 2 bases, and 8 bases stayed unmatched. The CDR3 nucleotides read TGCAGCGTTGCGGCTAGCGGGAGAGGGGCCTACGAGCAGTACTTC. It codes for CSVAASGRGAYEQYF.

A remark on this clone: The sample carries other DNA sequences with the same CDR3. CDR3 sequence reads: CASSPPSGSYNEQFF. The CDR3 region has the DNA TGTGCCAGCTCACCACCTAGCGGCTCCTACAATGAGCAGTTCTTC. V gene TRBV18 combines with J gene TRBJ2-1; possibly TRBD2 for D (6 bases). The CDR3 runs to 15 residues. Trimming cost V 0 bases and J 0 bases, with 6 bases left between them. The germline V gene has CDR1 KGHSH and CDR2 LQKENI.

This clone was detected once. The chain links TRBV5-4 to TRBJ2-1, with TRBD2 matching 8 bases. J gave up 9 bases and V 7 bases, and 12 bases lay outside the gene matches. This CDR3 has 14 amino acids. Germline values: CDR1 SGHNT, CDR2 YYREEE (reference sequence). The CDR3 nucleotides are TGTGCCAGCCTTCGGGGGGGTGGCGCGAGTGAGCAGTTCTTC. Translating it yields CASLRGGGASEQFF.

The chain uses TRBV19 and TRBJ1-5, with 11 bases lining up with TRBD1. The CDR3 is 14 residues long. V shed 7 bases, J shed 3 bases, and the junction held 2 bases outside the gene matches. Looked up from germline, CDR1 is LNHDA and CDR2 is SQIVND (reference sequence). CDR3 loop: CASKGQGVNQPQHF. The CDR3 coding sequence is TGTGCCAGTAAGGGACAGGGGGTCAATCAGCCCCAGCATTTT.

CDR3 loop: CASSGLAGDYYSTDTQYF. The CDR3 DNA reads as TGTGCCAGTAGCGGACTAGCGGGAGATTATTATAGCACAGATACGCAGTATTTT. The chain links TRBV19 to TRBJ2-3, with TRBD2 identical over 13 bases. Trimming took 6 bases from V and 0 from J; bases not matched to a gene: 9. CDR1 and CDR2 (germline): LNHDA, SQIVND (reference sequence). The CDR3 spans 18 residues. Full variable domain (outside the CDR3, taken from reference TRBV19 and TRBJ2-3): DGGITQSPKYLFRKEGQNVTLSCEQNLNHDAMYWYRQDPGQGLRLIYYSQIVNDFQKGDIAEGYSVSREKKESFPLTVTSAQKNPTAFYLCASSGLAGDYYSTDTQYFGPGTRLTVL.

V usage is TRBV19 and J usage is TRBJ2-2; D call uncertain. V gave up 3 bases and J gave up 3 bases, with 11 bases separating them. The CDR3 contains 15 residues. Germline CDR1 is LNHDA and CDR2 is SQIVND (reference sequence). The CDR3 loop reads CASSIDPGYTGELFF. Written as DNA, the CDR3 is TGTGCCAGTAGTATTGACCCTGGGTACACCGGGGAGCTGTTTTTT.

This clone appeared once. J is TRBJ2-1 and V is TRBV7-3; 9 bases fit TRBD2. The junction had 4 bases not matched to a gene; V was cut back by 5 bases and J by 8 bases. The CDR3 sequence is 13 residues long. Germline CDR1 is SGHTA and CDR2 is FQGTGA. Here the CDR3 DNA reads TGTGCCAGCAGCGGCGGGAGGGATTATGAGCAGTTCTTC. It specifies CASSGGRDYEQFF.

This clone was picked up one time. This chain connects TRBV18 to TRBJ1-1; D ambiguous. V was clipped by 0 bases and J by 6 bases, with 14 bases between them. Looked up from germline, CDR1 is KGHSH and CDR2 is LQKENI. The CDR3 runs 15 residues. The CDR3 loop reads CASSPPTGSGAEAFF. CDR3 sequence (DNA): TGTGCCAGCTCACCACCTACGGGAAGTGGGGCTGAAGCTTTCTTT.

The V call is TRBV27, the J call TRBJ2-7; 8 bases are shared with TRBD1. Per the germline V gene, CDR1 is MNHEY and CDR2 is SMNVEV (reference sequence). The CDR3 length is 15 residues. V lost 6 bases and J lost 3; bases outside the gene matches: 10. CDR3 sequence (DNA): TGTGCCAGCAGCCCGGACAGGGTAGTAAACTACGAGCAGTACTTC. Translation gives CASSPDRVVNYEQYF.

The chain couples TRBV6-5 to TRBJ2-7, with D tentatively TRBD2 (5 bases). This CDR3 spans 15 amino acids. V was shortened by 2 bases and J by 0 bases, with 11 bases between the two germline ends. CDR1 MNHEY and CDR2 SVGAGI come from the germline V gene. The CDR3 coding sequence is TGTGCCAGCAGTTACCTCAGCGGAAACTCCTACGAGCAGTACTTC. This gives the protein CASSYLSGNSYEQYF.

Only a few counts were recorded for this clone. The chain has TRBV6-2 or TRBV6-3 and TRBJ2-2, with unresolved D. Trimming took off 0 bases at V and 1 base at J, with 3 bases between the two ends. The V gene's germline CDR1 is MNHEY and CDR2 SVGEGT. The CDR3 contains 14 residues. CDR3 DNA sequence: TGTGCCAGCAGTTACTCAGGGAACACCGGGGAGCTGTTTTTT. It codes for CASSYSGNTGELFF.

The chain is built from TRBV3-1 (or the pseudogene TRBV3-2) and TRBJ2-1; D tentatively reads TRBD1 or TRBD2 (5 bases each). The germline V gene encodes CDR1 LGHDT and CDR2 YNNKEL (reference sequence). This CDR3 is built from 16 residues. V gave up 0 bases and J gave up 0 bases, with 9 bases separating them. DNA of the CDR3: TGTGCCAGCAGCCAAGATCTTGGGGGCTCCTACAATGAGCAGTTCTTC. Its protein is CASSQDLGGSYNEQFF.

V usage is TRBV6-5 and J usage is TRBJ2-1; 7 nucleotides agree with TRBD1. The CDR3 is made up of 15 amino acids. Per germline, CDR1 MNHEY and CDR2 SVGAGI. Trimming removed 8 bases from V and 3 bases from J; junction bases left unmatched: 10. The CDR3 is CASVVGTAYYNEQFF. The CDR3 bases are TGTGCCAGCGTAGTCGGGACAGCATACTACAATGAGCAGTTCTTC.

The chain joins TRBV3-1 (or the pseudogene TRBV3-2) to TRBJ2-1, with 7 bases fitting TRBD2. This CDR3 is built from 14 residues. Per germline, CDR1 LGHDT and CDR2 YNNKEL (reference sequence). With 1 base clipped from V and 6 bases from J, the junction kept 3 bases outside the gene matches. The CDR3 sequence: CASSQVGLTNEQFF. CDR3 DNA: TGTGCCAGCAGCCAAGTGGGACTAACCAATGAGCAGTTCTTC.

Only one count was recorded for this clone. CDR3 amino acids: CASSLDGTASSYNSPLHF. In nucleotides, the CDR3 is TGTGCCAGCAGCTTAGATGGGACAGCGAGCTCCTATAATTCACCCCTCCACTTT. This rearrangement joins TRBV7-8 to TRBJ1-6; the match to TRBD1 covers 7 bases. This CDR3 spans 18 amino acids. CDR1 SGHVS and CDR2 FQNEAQ come from the germline V gene. Trimming cost V 1 base and J 0 bases; bases outside gene matches: 6.

J is TRBJ2-1 and V is TRBV12-5; D may be TRBD1 (6 bases). The CDR3 loop spans 13 amino acids. Trimming took off 3 bases at V and 7 bases at J, with 10 bases between the two ends. Germline V gene sequence: CDR1 LGHNT, CDR2 FRNRAP. This CDR3 is CASGFPGTNEQFF. The CDR3 DNA is TGTGCTAGTGGTTTCCCCGGGACAAATGAGCAGTTCTTC.

The chain couples TRBV25-1 to TRBJ2-5; D is unclear. The germline V gene has CDR1 MGHDK and CDR2 SYGVNS. CDR3 length equals 13 residues. The germline V and J ends were trimmed by 4 bases and 0 bases, with 6 bases remaining between them. CDR3 sequence: CASSGKYQETQYF. In DNA form, the CDR3 reads TGTGCCAGCAGTGGGAAGTACCAAGAGACCCAGTACTTC.

This clone was observed a single time. V is TRBV4-3 and J is TRBJ1-1; D unclear. The V gene lost 0 bases and the J gene lost 0 bases, with 5 bases spanning the gap. The CDR3 consists of 14 residues. Germline-derived CDR1 and CDR2 are LGHNA and YSLEER. In DNA, the CDR3 is TGCGCCAGCAGCCAAGATTCGGTGAACACTGAAGCTTTCTTT. Protein product: CASSQDSVNTEAFF.

This clone has a single count. This chain links TRBV6-4 with TRBJ1-2; possibly TRBD1 for D (6 bases). CDR3 length: 14 residues. Germline V gives CDR1 MRHNA, CDR2 SNTAGT. The germline V and J ends were trimmed by 5 bases and 4 bases, with 14 bases remaining between them. The CDR3 spells CASSPAQGGYGYTF. The CDR3 nucleotides are TGTGCCAGCAGTCCCGCACAGGGTGGCTATGGCTACACCTTC.

V usage is TRBV5-4 and J usage is TRBJ2-3; TRBD2 agrees at 8 bases. Losses at the gene ends were 3 bases for V and 8 bases for J; bases not matched to a gene: 11. Germline CDR1 and CDR2: SGHNT and YYREEE (reference sequence). This CDR3 contains 15 residues. Written as DNA, the CDR3 is TGTGCCAGCAGCTCCACCCAGGCGGGAGGCGGTACGCAGTATTTT. Translation gives CASSSTQAGGGTQYF.